The entry below gives a single T cell receptor beta chain sequence along with its context. This entry belongs to a study of blood T cell repertoires in COVID-19. Across the whole study: Samples of COVID-19 (acute and convalescent) were obtained from the United States, Italy and Spain. T cells, B-cell-depleted T cells, or PBMCs provided the cDNA or gDNA that served as material.

Per germline, CDR1 MNHEY and CDR2 SVGEGT. The CDR3 sequence is 16 residues long. Trimming removed 4 bases from V and 8 bases from J; junction bases left unmatched: 12. Original analysis: Using reference gene primer amplification, nucleated cell counts were estimated. Assay: immunoSEQ multiplex PCR; the TCRdb copy retains only in-frame clones and omits some. The DNA gave D and trimming, while V, J and clone size come from that table. The sample lists 150,000 or so clones; less than 90% were seen once. The receptor was isolated from a woman aged 65 to 85 with acute or convalescent COVID-19. This chain links TRBV6-2 or TRBV6-3 with TRBJ2-4; 9 bases are a match to TRBD2. The specimen was peripheral blood. The CDR3 loop reads CASSSQDSGSRDIQYF. The CDR3 DNA reads TGTGCCAGCAGTTCGCAAGATAGCGGGAGTAGGGACATTCAGTACTTC.